This record looks at one T cell receptor beta chain sequence and its context. This sample was included in a study of cytomegalovirus exposure and HLA in healthy donors. Donors had nominal health at sampling but likely had unrecorded immune exposures. Both 60 Vbeta primers and 13 Jbeta primers went into the PCR. Original analysis: Roughly 76 million unique TCR beta chains, about 10 million of them shared, were counted by a later analysis. TCRdb's table, derived via immunoSEQ multiplex PCR, lists solely in-frame clones and lacks some. V and J calls and clone size are those listed in that table; D and trimming were worked out from the DNA. This table holds 150,000 to 200,000 clones, around 80% found once. The sequence derives from a man aged 18 to 29 in good health and CMV-seronegative. Sequencing used PBMCs.

The CDR3 spells CASRTGLGELFF. The CDR3 nucleotides read TGTGCCAGTAGGACAGGCCTCGGGGAGCTGTTTTTT. This chain uses TRBV19 with TRBJ2-2; D possibly corresponds to TRBD1 (6 bases). The CDR3 runs 12 residues. Germline V gene lookup returns CDR1 LNHDA and CDR2 SQIVND (reference sequence). Trimming shortened V by 6 bases and J by 7 bases, and 9 bases separated the two germline ends.